The clone carrying this T cell receptor (beta chain) was observed a few times. Its antigen is unidentified. This sample is part of a study of CD8+ T cells in alopecia areata. Study-wide results and limits: Lesional tissue from the scalp (especially in alopecia totalis/universalis) showed higher clonality than normal scalp.

RNA extraction was followed by reverse transcription into cDNA, which acted as the sequencing template. Profiled with immunoSEQ multiplex PCR; TCRdb holds only in-frame clones, not every one. The data hold approximately 150,000 clones, with approximately 51% observed a single time. CDR3 length equals 14 residues. The V and J ends lost 2 bases and 6 bases respectively, with 11 bases between them. CDR1 and CDR2 from the germline V gene are MDHEN and SYDVKM. Material: CD4+ T cells sorted from blood, obtained at week 0. The TCR was taken from a human donor with alopecia areata. The J gene is TRBJ2-1, the V gene TRBV28, with a tentative D call TRBD2 (5 bases). The CDR3 spells CASSLQRITNEQFF. CDR3 coding DNA: TGTGCCAGCAGTTTACAGCGGATCACCAATGAGCAGTTCTTC.